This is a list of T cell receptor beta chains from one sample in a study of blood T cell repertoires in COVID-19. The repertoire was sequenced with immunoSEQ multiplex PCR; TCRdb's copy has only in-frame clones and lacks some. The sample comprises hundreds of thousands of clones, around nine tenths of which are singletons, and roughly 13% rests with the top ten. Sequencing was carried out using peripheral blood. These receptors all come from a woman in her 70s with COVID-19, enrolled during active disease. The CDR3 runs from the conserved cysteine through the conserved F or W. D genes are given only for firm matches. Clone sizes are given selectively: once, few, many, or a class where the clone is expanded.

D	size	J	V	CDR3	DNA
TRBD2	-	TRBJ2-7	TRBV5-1	CASSWGTSGGKLSYEQYF	TGCGCCAGCAGCTGGGGGACTAGCGGGGGAAAACTAAGCTACGAGCAGTACTTC
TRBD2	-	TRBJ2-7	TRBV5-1	CASSLTSGGSSYEQYF	TGCGCCAGCAGCTTGACTAGCGGGGGGTCGTCCTACGAGCAGTACTTC
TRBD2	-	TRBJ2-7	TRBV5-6	CASSRSGTRNEQYF	TGTGCCAGCAGCCGTTCCGGGACTAGAAACGAGCAGTACTTC
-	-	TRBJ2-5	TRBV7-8	CASSRTSGLPETQYF	TGTGCCAGCAGCCGGACTTCTGGCTTGCCAGAGACCCAGTACTTC
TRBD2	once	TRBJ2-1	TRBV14	CASSVTGGADEQFF	TGTGCCAGCAGCGTAACCGGGGGGGCCGATGAGCAGTTCTTC
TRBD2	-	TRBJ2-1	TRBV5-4	CASSVPYLGLAEVGEQFF	TGTGCCAGCAGCGTACCGTACTTAGGACTAGCGGAGGTTGGTGAGCAGTTCTTC
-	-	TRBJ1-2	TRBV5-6	CASTSGSDGYTF	TGTGCCAGCACCTCGGGATCGGATGGCTACACCTTC
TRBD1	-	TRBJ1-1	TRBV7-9	CASSSTGGGEAFF	TGTGCCAGCAGCTCAACAGGGGGCGGAGAAGCTTTCTTT
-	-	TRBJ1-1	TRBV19	CASRASGTEAFF	TGTGCCAGTAGGGCTTCGGGTACTGAAGCTTTCTTT
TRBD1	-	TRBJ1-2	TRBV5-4	CASRRRGQDYGYTF	TGTGCCAGCAGAAGAAGGGGACAGGACTATGGCTACACCTTC
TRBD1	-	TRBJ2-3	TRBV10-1	CASSESIGQGTQYF	TGCGCCAGCAGTGAGTCGATCGGACAGGGAACGCAGTATTTT
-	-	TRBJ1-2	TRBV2	CANDRAYGYTF	TGTGCCAACGACAGAGCCTATGGCTACACCTTC
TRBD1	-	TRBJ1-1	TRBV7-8	CASSQVTGLVEAFF	TGTGCCAGCAGCCAAGTGACAGGGTTAGTCGAAGCTTTCTTT
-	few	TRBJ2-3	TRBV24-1	CATSDPSGTDTQYF	TGTGCCACCAGTGATCCCTCGGGCACAGATACGCAGTATTTT
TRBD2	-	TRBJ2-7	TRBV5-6	CASSRGGGRSYEQYF	TGTGCCAGCTCCCGCGGCGGGGGACGCAGCTACGAGCAGTACTTC
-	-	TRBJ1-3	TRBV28	CASTLGQYSGNTIYF	TGTGCCAGCACCTTGGGGCAGTACTCTGGAAACACCATATATTTT
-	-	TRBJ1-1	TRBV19	CASSMEGRNTEAFF	TGTGCCAGTAGTATGGAGGGGCGAAACACTGAAGCTTTCTTT
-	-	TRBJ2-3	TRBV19	CASSIGYRATDTQYF	TGTGCCAGTAGTATAGGCTACCGCGCCACAGATACGCAGTATTTT
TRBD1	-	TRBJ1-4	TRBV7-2	CASSPTGALSTNEKLFF	TGTGCCAGCAGCCCGACAGGGGCCCTTTCAACTAATGAAAAACTGTTTTTT
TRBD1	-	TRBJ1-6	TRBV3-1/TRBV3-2	CASSQGRQGAPLHF	TGTGCCAGCAGCCAAGGAAGACAGGGGGCACCCCTCCACTTT
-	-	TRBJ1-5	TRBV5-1	CASSLEGGSNQPQHF	TGCGCCAGCAGCTTGGAAGGAGGTAGCAATCAGCCCCAGCATTTT
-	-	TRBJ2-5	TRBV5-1	CASSLGSLQETQYF	TGCGCCAGCAGCTTGGGTAGCCTTCAAGAGACCCAGTACTTC